The 7 T cell receptor beta chains given below trace back to one sample, sequenced in a study of a mutant IDH1 vaccine in newly diagnosed glioma. Time point meaning: week 47, end of study. The investigators gave 300 ug of mutant IDH1 20-mer peptide in each vaccine dose, together with topical imiquimod. No antigens are known for them. Clones were sequenced by immunoSEQ multiplex PCR, and TCRdb holds only the in-frame ones, with some missing. The repertoire consists of about 24,000 clones, with about 81% occurring once and the leading ten covering 3% to 4%. The starting material was PBMCs, obtained from a glioma patient whose treatment included an IDH1 peptide vaccine. The receptor set was obtained from a man aged 40-50 years with glioma. Some clones in this sample may be carry-over from other donors' samples.

This clone was picked up one time. This rearrangement joins TRBV11-2 to TRBJ1-2, with D hard to call. Germline lookup yields CDR1 SGHAT and CDR2 FQNNGV. Trimming removed 5 bases from V and 14 bases from J, with 21 bases in between. This CDR3 has 13 residues. Here the CDR3 reads CASSPPLVESSTF. The CDR3 DNA is TGTGCCAGCAGCCCCCCTTTAGTGGAGTCTTCGACCTTC.

This sequence joins TRBV5-1 and TRBJ2-7, with 11 bases identical to TRBD2. V lost 5 bases to trimming and J lost 3 bases; unmatched junction nucleotides: 4. CDR1 is SGHRS and CDR2 is YFSETQ in the germline V gene. The CDR3 is made up of 14 amino acids. The CDR3 loop is CASRVTSGVYEQYF. The DNA for the CDR3 is TGCGCCAGCAGAGTGACTAGCGGGGTCTACGAGCAGTACTTC.

CDR3 in DNA: TGTGCCAGCAGGGGGGAAAGGAACACTGAAGCTTTCTTT. This sequence encodes CASRGERNTEAFF. The J gene is TRBJ1-1, the V gene TRBV5-4, with a possible D match to TRBD1 (5 bases). From germline, CDR1 is SGHNT and CDR2 YYREEE (reference sequence). Trimming left V 5 bases short and J 1 base short, with 9 bases between. The CDR3 has 13 amino acids.

This clone was seen a handful of times. V is TRBV6-5 and J is TRBJ1-1; the match to TRBD1 covers 8 bases. Germline lookup yields CDR1 MNHEY and CDR2 SVGAGI. The length of the CDR3 is 13 residues. Losses at the gene ends were 6 bases for V and 11 bases for J; bases not matched to a gene: 11. The CDR3 loop is CASSTAGQGAAFF. For the CDR3, the DNA is TGTGCCAGCAGCACAGCAGGACAGGGTGCGGCTTTCTTT.

This sequence joins TRBV6-5 and TRBJ1-2; the match to TRBD1 covers 8 bases. Germline values: CDR1 MNHEY, CDR2 SVGAGI. After removal of 5 bases from V and 2 bases from J, the junction contained 4 bases not matched to a gene. The CDR3 runs to 14 residues. The CDR3 here is CASSPWTGNYGYTF. The CDR3 nucleotides read TGTGCCAGCAGTCCCTGGACAGGGAACTATGGCTACACCTTC.

This clone turned up a few times. The chain has TRBV6-1 and TRBJ2-5; TRBD1 might be the D (6 bases). The CDR3 has 15 residues. V lost 2 bases and J 1 base, leaving 11 bases between the germline ends. Germline lookup yields CDR1 MNHNS and CDR2 SASEGT. DNA for the CDR3: TGTGCCAGCAGTGAAACTTGGGGGCCCCAAGAGACCCAGTACTTC. It yields the protein CASSETWGPQETQYF.

CDR3 sequence reads: CASSLVGVEQYF. In DNA form, the CDR3 reads TGTGCCAGCAGCTTGGTAGGGGTCGAGCAGTACTTC. This chain joins TRBV5-6 and TRBJ2-7, with D possibly matching TRBD1 (5 bases). The CDR3 has 12 residues. Trimming left V 0 bases short and J 6 bases short, with 7 bases between. Per the germline V gene, CDR1 is SGHDT and CDR2 is YYEEEE.